This TCR beta chain was recovered during a study of naive and memory T cell subsets (dated by TCRdb to about 2017). As for the study more broadly: In the figure summarizing the skin biopsy and whole blood samples, some 10 blood donors, 7 tuberculin skin test biopsies and 3 saline control biopsies were reported. PCR2 was typically performed as a SYBR Green qPCR that was stopped at a set threshold, although end-point PCR (roughly 6 cycles) could be used instead for low-input samples. Study-wide findings and limitations: The RNA-based method was acknowledged to be potentially sensitive to changes in TCR transcripts with T cell activation and differentiation.

Libraries were built with UMI-ligation and nested PCR. Four rounds of PCR, run with the SP2 primer together with nested alpha and beta constant region primers, were used to amplify the ligated cDNA. For the blood and skin samples, TCR RNA was reverse transcribed with SuperScript IV using primers for the alpha and beta constant regions. Using T4 RNA ligase 1, an oligonucleotide carrying both the Illumina SP2 primer and a UMI was ligated onto the 3' end of the cDNA. The 12-nucleotide UMI consisted of two random hexamers with an eight-base spacer between the hexamers to prevent hairpin formation. TCR alpha and beta chain libraries were processed separately from the second PCR onward, with dual indexing for multiplexing. After pooling, the indexed libraries were analyzed by capillary electrophoresis and sequenced on either an Illumina MiSeq or NextSeq. Libraries were spiked with PhiX DNA at about 5-7.5% so that base diversity was increased and cluster recognition was improved. The paper's processing steps were these. Demultiplexor took UMIs from read 2, joined the UMIs to the TCR sequence from read 1, and separated reads according to sample indices. V and J genes and V-J junctions were identified by Decombinator, and each TCR was assigned a five-part identifier that included V and J deletions. Collapsinator used UMIs to correct sequencing errors and PCR amplification heterogeneity, producing a UMI-based abundance for each TCR. CDR3Translator turned identifiers into nucleotide sequence, translated the nucleotide sequence into amino acids, and pulled out CDR3 regions based on terminal motifs. After normalization to the amount of input RNA, the error-corrected alpha and beta TCR counts from blood and from skin were compared. TCRdb ran its own pipeline on the public reads, namely fastp trimming at Q25 and MiXCR clone calling, and kept in-frame beta chains. Identical CDR3 proteins give one entry, which carries the most common genes and DNA. These V and J calls rely on TCRdb rather than the paper's analysis. The sample table lists some 25,000 distinct CDR3 sequences, 5.2% of them with a count of one. 7.4% of the sample goes to the ten largest clones.

A robust, sensitive protocol for the amplification, sequencing and analysis of TCRs was described in the study, in which 3' ligation of a UMI-containing oligonucleotide to TCR cDNA was used. For whole blood analysis, over 2 ml of peripheral blood was collected from healthy adult volunteers into Tempus tubes, and RNA was extracted following the manufacturer's instructions. Total RNA was treated with RQ1 DNase, without cell sorting, prior to reverse transcription, with an input of roughly 1 to 1000 ng being targeted. To check how robust the pipeline was in samples where T cells make up a minority population, libraries were built from skin biopsies and whole blood. V ends up 6 bases short and J 0 bases short, with an unmatched junction base count of 3. Including cysteine and phenylalanine, the CDR3 has 14 amino acids. Left in the record is the CDR3 DNA by itself, 42 bases read in frame from the first base. In the germline V gene (reference sequence), CDR1 corresponds to MNHNY and CDR2 to SVGAGI.

This clonotype has a count of ten or more. What this receptor recognizes is not known. Per-base qualities were not stored, and no clone one base away is much larger. The clonotype comes from an adult in good health. The chain is assembled from TRBV6-6 and TRBJ2-3, with 7 junctional bases fitting TRBD2. Sequenced material: blood. CDR3 sequence: CASRPSGSTDTQYF. Read as DNA, the sequence is TGTGCCAGCAGACCTAGCGGAAGCACAGATACGCAGTATTTT.